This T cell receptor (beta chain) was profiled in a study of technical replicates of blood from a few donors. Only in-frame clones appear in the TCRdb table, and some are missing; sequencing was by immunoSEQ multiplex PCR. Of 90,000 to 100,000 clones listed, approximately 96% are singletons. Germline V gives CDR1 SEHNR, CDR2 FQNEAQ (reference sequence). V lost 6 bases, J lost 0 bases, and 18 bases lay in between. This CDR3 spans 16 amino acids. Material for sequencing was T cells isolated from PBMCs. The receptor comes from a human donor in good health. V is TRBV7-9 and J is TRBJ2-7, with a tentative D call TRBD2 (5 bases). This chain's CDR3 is CASRVTHYGDSYEQYF. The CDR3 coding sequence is TGTGCCAGCAGGGTCACCCATTACGGGGACTCCTACGAGCAGTACTTC.